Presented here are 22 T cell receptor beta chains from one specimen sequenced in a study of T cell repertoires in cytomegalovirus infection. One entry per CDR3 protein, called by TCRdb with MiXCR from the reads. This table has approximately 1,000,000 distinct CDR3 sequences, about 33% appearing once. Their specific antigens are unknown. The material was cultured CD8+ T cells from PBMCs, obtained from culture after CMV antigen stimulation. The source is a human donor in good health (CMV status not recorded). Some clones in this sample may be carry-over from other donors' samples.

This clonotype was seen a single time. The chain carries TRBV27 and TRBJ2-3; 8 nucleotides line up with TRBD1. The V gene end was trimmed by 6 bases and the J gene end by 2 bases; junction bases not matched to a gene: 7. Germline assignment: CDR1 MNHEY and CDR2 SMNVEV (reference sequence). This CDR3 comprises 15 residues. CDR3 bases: TGTGCCAGCAGCGACAGGGGTGGCAACACAGATACGCAGTATTTT. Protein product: CASSDRGGNTDTQYF.

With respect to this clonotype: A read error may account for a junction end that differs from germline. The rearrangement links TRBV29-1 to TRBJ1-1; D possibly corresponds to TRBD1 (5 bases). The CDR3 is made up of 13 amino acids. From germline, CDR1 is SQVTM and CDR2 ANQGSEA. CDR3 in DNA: TGCAGCGTGACCCCAGGGACGAACACTCAAGCTTTCTTT. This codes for CSVTPGTNTQAFF.

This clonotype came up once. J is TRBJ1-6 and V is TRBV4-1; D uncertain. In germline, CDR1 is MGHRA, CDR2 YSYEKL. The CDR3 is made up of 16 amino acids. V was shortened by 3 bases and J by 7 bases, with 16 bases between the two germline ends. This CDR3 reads CASSHVDGNINSPLHF. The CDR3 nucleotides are TGCGCCAGCAGCCATGTAGACGGAAACATAAATTCACCCCTCCACTTT.

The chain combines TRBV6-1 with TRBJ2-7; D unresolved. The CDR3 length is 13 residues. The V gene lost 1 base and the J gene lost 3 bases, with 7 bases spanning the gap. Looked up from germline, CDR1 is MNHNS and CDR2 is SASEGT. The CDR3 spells CASSEGFDYEQYF. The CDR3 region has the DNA TGTGCCAGCAGTGAAGGTTTCGACTACGAGCAGTACTTC.

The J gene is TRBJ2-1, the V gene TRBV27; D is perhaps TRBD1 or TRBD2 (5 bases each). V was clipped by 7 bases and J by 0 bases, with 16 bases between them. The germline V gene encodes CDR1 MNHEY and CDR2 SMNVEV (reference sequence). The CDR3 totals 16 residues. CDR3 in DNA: TGTGCCAGCACGAGGGGCTTGCCGAGCTCCTACAATGAGCAGTTCTTC. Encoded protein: CASTRGLPSSYNEQFF.

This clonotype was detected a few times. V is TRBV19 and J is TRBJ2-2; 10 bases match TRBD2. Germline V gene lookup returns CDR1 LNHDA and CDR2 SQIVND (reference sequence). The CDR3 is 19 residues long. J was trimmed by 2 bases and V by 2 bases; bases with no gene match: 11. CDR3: CASSITSLLAGDNTGELFF. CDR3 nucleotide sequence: TGTGCCAGTAGTATAACTTCCCTTCTAGCGGGGGACAACACCGGGGAGCTGTTTTTT.

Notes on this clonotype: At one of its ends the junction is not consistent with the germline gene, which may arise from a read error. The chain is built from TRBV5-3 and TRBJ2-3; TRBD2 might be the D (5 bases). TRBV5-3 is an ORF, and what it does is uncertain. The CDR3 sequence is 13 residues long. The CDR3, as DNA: TGTGCCAGCAGCTACGGGATCACAGATACGCAGTATTTT. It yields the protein CASSYGITDTQYF.

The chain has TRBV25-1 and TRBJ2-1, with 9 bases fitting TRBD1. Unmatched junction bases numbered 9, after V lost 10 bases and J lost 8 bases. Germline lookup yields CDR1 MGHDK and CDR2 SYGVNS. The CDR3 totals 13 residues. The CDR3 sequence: CATLSRDRDEQFF. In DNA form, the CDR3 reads TGTGCCACCCTGTCCCGGGACAGGGATGAGCAGTTCTTC. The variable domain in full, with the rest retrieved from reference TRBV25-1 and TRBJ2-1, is EADIYQTPRYLVIGTGKKITLECSQTMGHDKMYWYQQDPGMELHLIHYSYGVNSTEKGDLSSESTVSRIRTEHFPLTLESARPSHTSQYLCATLSRDRDEQFFGPGTRLTVL.

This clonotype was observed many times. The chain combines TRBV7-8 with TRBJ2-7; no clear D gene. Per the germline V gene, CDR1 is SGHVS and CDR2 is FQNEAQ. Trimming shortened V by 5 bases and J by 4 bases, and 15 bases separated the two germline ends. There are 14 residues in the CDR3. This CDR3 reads CASSPPSAIYEQYF. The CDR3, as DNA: TGTGCCAGCAGCCCCCCGAGTGCGATTTACGAGCAGTACTTC.

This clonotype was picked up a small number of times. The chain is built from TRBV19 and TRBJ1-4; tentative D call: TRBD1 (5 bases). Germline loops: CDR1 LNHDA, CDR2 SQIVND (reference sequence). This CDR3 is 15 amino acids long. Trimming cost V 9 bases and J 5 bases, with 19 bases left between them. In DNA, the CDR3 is TGTGCCAGCCAACACTGGGGCAGGTCAAATGAAAAACTGTTTTTT. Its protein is CASQHWGRSNEKLFF.

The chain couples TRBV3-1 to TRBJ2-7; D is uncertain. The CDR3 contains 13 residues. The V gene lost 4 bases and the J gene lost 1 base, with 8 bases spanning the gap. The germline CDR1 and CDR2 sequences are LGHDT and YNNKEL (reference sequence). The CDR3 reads CASSRKGSYEQYF. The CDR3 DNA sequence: TGTGCCAGCAGCCGGAAAGGGTCCTACGAGCAGTACTTC.

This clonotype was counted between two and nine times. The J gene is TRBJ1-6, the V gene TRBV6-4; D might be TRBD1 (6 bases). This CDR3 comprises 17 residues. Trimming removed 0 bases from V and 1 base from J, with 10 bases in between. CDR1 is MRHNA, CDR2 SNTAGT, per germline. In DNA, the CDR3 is TGTGCCAGCAGTGACTCGCAGGGGCGTTCCTATAATTCACCCCTCCACTTT. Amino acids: CASSDSQGRSYNSPLHF.

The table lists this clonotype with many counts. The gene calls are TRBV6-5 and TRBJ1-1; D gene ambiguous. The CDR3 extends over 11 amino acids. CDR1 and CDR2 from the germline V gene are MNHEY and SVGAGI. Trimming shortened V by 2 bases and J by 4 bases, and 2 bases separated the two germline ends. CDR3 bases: TGTGCCAGCAGTTACGGCACTGAAGCTTTCTTT. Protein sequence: CASSYGTEAFF.

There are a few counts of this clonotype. The CDR3 region has the DNA TGTGCCAGCAGTTACTCGAGGGCTTCGGGTTACACTGAAGCTTTCTTT. Translation gives CASSYSRASGYTEAFF. The rearrangement joins TRBV6-6 to TRBJ1-1; D uncertain. The CDR3 consists of 16 residues. Germline loops: CDR1 MNHNY, CDR2 SVGAGI (reference sequence). The V gene lost 0 bases and the J gene lost 3 bases, with 14 bases spanning the gap.

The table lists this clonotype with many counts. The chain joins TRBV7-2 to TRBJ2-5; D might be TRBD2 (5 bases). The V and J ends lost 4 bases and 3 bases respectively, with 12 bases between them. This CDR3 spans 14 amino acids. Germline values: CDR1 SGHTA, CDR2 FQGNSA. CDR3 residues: CASSSLTGEETQYF. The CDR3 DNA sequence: TGTGCCAGCAGCTCGCTTACCGGGGAAGAGACCCAGTACTTC.

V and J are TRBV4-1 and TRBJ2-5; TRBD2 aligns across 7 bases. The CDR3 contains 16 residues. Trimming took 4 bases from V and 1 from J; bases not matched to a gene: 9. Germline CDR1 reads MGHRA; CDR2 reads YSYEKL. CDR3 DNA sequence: TGCGCCAGCAGCCGGACGATCGGGGGGAGCCAAGAGACCCAGTACTTC. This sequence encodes CASSRTIGGSQETQYF.

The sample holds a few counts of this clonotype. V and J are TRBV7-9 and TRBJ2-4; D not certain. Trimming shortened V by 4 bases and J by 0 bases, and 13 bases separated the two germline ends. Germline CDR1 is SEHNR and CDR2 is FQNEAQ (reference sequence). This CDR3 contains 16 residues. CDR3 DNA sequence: TGTGCCAGCAGCTCCCAGGCCACCAGAGCCAAAAACATTCAGTACTTC. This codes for CASSSQATRAKNIQYF.

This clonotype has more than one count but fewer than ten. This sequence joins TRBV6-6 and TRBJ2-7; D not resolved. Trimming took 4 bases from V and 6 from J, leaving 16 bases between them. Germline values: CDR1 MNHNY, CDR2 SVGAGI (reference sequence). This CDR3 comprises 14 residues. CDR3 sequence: CASSSLVPGSEQYF. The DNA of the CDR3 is TGTGCCAGCAGTTCCTTGGTACCAGGATCCGAGCAGTACTTC.

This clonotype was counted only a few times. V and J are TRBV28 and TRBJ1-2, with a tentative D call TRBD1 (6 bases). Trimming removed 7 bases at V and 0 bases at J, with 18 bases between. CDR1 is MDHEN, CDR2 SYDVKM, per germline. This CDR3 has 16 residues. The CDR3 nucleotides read TGTGCCAGCAATAACCCCGGACAGCTCACTAACTATGGCTACACCTTC. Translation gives CASNNPGQLTNYGYTF.

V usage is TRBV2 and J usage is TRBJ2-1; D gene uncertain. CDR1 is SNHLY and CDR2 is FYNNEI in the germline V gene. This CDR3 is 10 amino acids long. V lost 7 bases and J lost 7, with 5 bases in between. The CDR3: CASNANEQFF. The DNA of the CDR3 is TGTGCCAGCAACGCGAATGAGCAGTTCTTC.

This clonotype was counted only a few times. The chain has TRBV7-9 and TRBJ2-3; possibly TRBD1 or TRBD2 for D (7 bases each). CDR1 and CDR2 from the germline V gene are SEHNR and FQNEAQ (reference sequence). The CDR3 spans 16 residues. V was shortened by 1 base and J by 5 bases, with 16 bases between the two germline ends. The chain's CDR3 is CASSLVRGGGRDTQYF. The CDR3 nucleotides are TGTGCCAGCAGCTTAGTAAGGGGAGGGGGCCGAGATACGCAGTATTTT.

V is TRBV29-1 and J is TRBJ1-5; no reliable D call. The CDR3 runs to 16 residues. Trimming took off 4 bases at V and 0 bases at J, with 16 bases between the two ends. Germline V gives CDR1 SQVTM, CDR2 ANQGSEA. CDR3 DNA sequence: TGCAGCGTTGCCTCTCCCCAGAGGAATAGCAATCAGCCCCAGCATTTT. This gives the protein CSVASPQRNSNQPQHF.